The present TCR beta chain was sequenced within a study of shared clonotypes between healthy human individuals. The overall study: Every donor yielded three CD4 naive, three CD4 memory, two CD8 naive and one CD8 memory plate.

Study-wide results and limits: Sequencing depth was expected to influence donor clonotype sharing.

The study drew its donors from healthy HIV-negative adults without recent acute infections or vaccinations. From CD4+ cells came CD45RA+ naive and CD45RA-negative memory subsets. Clones were read by immunoSEQ multiplex PCR, and TCRdb kept only the in-frame ones, dropping some. Of about 1 million clones in the sample, approximately 72% were seen once. This clone was recorded a few times. Antigen specificity is unknown. The source material was memory CD4+ T cells sorted from blood. Subset indicated: CD45RA-negative fraction. The source of this sequence is a man younger than 35 in good health.

The CDR3 DNA reads TGTGCCAGCAGCTTAGGTTCCAATGAGCAGTTCTTC. Translation: CASSLGSNEQFF. This sequence joins TRBV7-6 and TRBJ2-1; no firm D call. The germline CDR1 and CDR2 sequences are SGHVS and FNYEAQ. V was clipped by 1 base and J by 6 bases, with 4 bases between them. The CDR3 length is 12 residues. The full variable domain, in which reference TRBV7-6 and TRBJ2-1 provide the parts outside the CDR3, is GAGVSQSPRYKVTKRGQDVALRCDPISGHVSLYWYRQALGQGPEFLTYFNYEAQQDKSGLPNDRFSAERPEGSISTLTIQRTEQRDSAMYRCASSLGSNEQFFGPGTRLTVL.